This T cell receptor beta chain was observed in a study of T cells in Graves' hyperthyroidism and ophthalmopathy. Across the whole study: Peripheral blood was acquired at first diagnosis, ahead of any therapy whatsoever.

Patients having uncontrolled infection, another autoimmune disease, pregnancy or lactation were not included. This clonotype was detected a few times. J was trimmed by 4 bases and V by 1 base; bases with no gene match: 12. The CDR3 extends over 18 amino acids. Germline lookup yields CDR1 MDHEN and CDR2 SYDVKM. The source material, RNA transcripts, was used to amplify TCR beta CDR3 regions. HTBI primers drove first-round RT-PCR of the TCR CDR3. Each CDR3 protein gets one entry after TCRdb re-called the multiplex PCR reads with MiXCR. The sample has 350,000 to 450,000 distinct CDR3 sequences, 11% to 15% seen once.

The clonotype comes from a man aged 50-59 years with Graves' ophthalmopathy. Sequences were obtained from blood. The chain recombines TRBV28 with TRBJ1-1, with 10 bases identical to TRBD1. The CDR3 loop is CASSLLRFAGTGVTEAFF. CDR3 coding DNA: TGTGCCAGCAGTTTATTAAGGTTCGCCGGGACAGGGGTCACTGAAGCTTTCTTT.